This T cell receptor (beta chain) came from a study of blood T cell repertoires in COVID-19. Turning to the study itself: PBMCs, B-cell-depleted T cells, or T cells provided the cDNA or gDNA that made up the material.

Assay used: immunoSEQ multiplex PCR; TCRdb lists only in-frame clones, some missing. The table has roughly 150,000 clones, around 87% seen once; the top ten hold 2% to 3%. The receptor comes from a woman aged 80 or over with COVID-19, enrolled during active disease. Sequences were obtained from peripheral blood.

CDR3 coding DNA: TGTGCCAGCAGGGGACAGGAGAAGTACAATGAGCAGTTCTTC. Encoded protein: CASRGQEKYNEQFF. The chain combines TRBV7-2 with TRBJ2-1; 8 nucleotides align to TRBD1. The germline V gene has CDR1 SGHTA and CDR2 FQGNSA. J gave up 4 bases and V 6 bases, and 5 bases lay outside the gene matches. CDR3 length: 14 residues. Full variable domain (remainder filled in from reference TRBV7-2 and TRBJ2-1): GAGVSQSPSNKVTEKGKDVELRCDPISGHTALYWYRQSLGQGLEFLIYFQGNSAPDKSGLPSDRFSAERTGGSVSTLTIQRTQQEDSAVYLCASRGQEKYNEQFFGPGTRLTVL.